What follows are 22 T cell receptor beta chains derived from one specimen sequenced in a study of blood T cell repertoires in COVID-19 (TCRdb year 2020). Libraries came from the immunoSEQ multiplex PCR assay. The source is immuneACCESS, and TCRdb retained only in-frame sequences with V and J called. Part of the clones is not carried over; for the studies checked, unresolved V genes explain less than half of this, and the remainder is unexplained. A total of about 62,000 clones appear in this sample, just over 85% of them only once. 1.3% of the sample is taken by the ten largest. Sequenced sample: peripheral blood. Receptors were obtained from an elderly woman with acute or convalescent COVID-19.

This chain links TRBV7-9 with TRBJ2-7; TRBD1 aligns across 12 bases. The CDR3 totals 14 residues. J was trimmed by 5 bases and V by 5 bases; bases with no gene match: 4. Germline values: CDR1 SEHNR, CDR2 FQNEAQ (reference sequence). The CDR3 nucleotides read TGTGCCAGCAGCAGGGGGACAGGGGGCGACGAGCAGTACTTC. The encoded protein is CASSRGTGGDEQYF.

The chain couples TRBV4-3 to TRBJ1-5, with 8 bases that match TRBD1. This CDR3 comprises 15 residues. Germline CDR1 reads LGHNA; CDR2 reads YSLEER. The junction had 6 bases not matched to a gene; V was cut back by 4 bases and J by 4 bases. The DNA for the CDR3 is TGCGCCAGCAGCCCCTGGACAGGGCCAAATCAGCCCCAGCATTTT. Translated: CASSPWTGPNQPQHF.

The rearrangement links TRBV5-4 to TRBJ1-3; a possible D gene is TRBD1 (6 bases). V shed 4 bases and J shed 2 bases, with 16 bases lying between them. Per germline, CDR1 SGHNT and CDR2 YYREEE (reference sequence). The CDR3 length is 16 residues. The CDR3 reads CASSPSGGGAGNTIYF. CDR3 DNA: TGTGCCAGCAGCCCCAGCGGTGGGGGCGCTGGAAACACCATATATTTT.

This chain uses TRBV7-7 with TRBJ2-1, with TRBD1 identical over 12 bases. Germline CDR1 is SSHAT and CDR2 is FNYEAQ (reference sequence). J gave up 9 bases and V 1 base, and 7 bases lay outside the gene matches. The CDR3 loop spans 16 amino acids. CDR3 in DNA: TGTGCCAGCAGCTTAGGGGGACAGGGGGCGCGAGGTGAGCAGTTCTTC. Its translation is CASSLGGQGARGEQFF.

The rearrangement joins TRBV5-4 to TRBJ2-7, with 11 nucleotides matching TRBD1. Germline V gives CDR1 SGHNT, CDR2 YYREEE (reference sequence). The ends lost 4 bases at V and 5 bases at J; junction bases unmatched: 8. This CDR3 has 15 amino acids. CDR3 nucleotide sequence: TGTGCCAGCAGCAATGGGGACAGGGGGTACCACGAGCAGTACTTC. Protein product: CASSNGDRGYHEQYF.

The rearrangement links TRBV6-6 to TRBJ2-2; possible D gene TRBD1, 7 bases. Between the trimmed V and J ends, which lost 5 bases and 2 bases, there was a span of 12 bases. The CDR3 is 15 amino acids. The germline V gene encodes CDR1 MNHNY and CDR2 SVGAGI (reference sequence). CDR3: CASSGGTVNTGELFF. The DNA of the CDR3 is TGTGCCAGCAGTGGAGGGACAGTAAACACCGGGGAGCTGTTTTTT.

V is TRBV5-1 and J is TRBJ1-1, with D possibly matching TRBD1 (6 bases). Trimming removed 2 bases at V and 5 bases at J, with 16 bases between. The CDR3 has 15 amino acids. Per germline, CDR1 SGHRS and CDR2 YFSETQ. The CDR3 sequence: CASSFESGAFTEAFF. In nucleotides, the CDR3 is TGCGCCAGCAGCTTTGAGTCAGGGGCTTTTACTGAAGCTTTCTTT. The variable domain in full, with the rest retrieved from reference TRBV5-1 and TRBJ1-1, is KAGVTQTPRYLIKTRGQQVTLSCSPISGHRSVSWYQQTPGQGLQFLFEYFSETQRNKGNFPGRFSGRQFSNSRSEMNVSTLELGDSALYLCASSFESGAFTEAFFGQGTRLTVV.

This clone was observed a single time. The chain is built from TRBV12-3 or TRBV12-4 and TRBJ2-7; 8 bases are shared with TRBD1. The V segment lost 6 bases and the J segment 0 bases; nucleotides outside the gene matches: 1. The CDR3 length is 13 residues. CDR3 coding DNA: TGTGCCAGCAGGACAGGGGCCTCCTACGAGCAGTACTTC. The encoded protein is CASRTGASYEQYF.

The genes are TRBV30 and TRBJ1-4, with a weak D call TRBD1 (5 bases). CDR1 and CDR2 from the germline V gene are GTSNPN and SVGIG (reference sequence). The CDR3 runs to 15 residues. V lost 2 bases to trimming and J lost 5 bases, with 15 bases between them. CDR3 nucleotide sequence: TGTGCCTGGAGTTGGGTGGTGGGGGGGAATGAAAAACTGTTTTTT. This codes for CAWSWVVGGNEKLFF.

This rearrangement joins TRBV28 to TRBJ2-3; TRBD1 matches 7 bases. The germline gives CDR1 MDHEN, CDR2 SYDVKM. V was clipped by 7 bases and J by 6 bases; unmatched bases: 4. This CDR3 contains 12 residues. This CDR3 is CASTQGVDTQYF. The DNA of the CDR3 is TGTGCCAGCACCCAGGGGGTGGATACGCAGTATTTT.

The V call is TRBV20-1, the J call TRBJ1-5; D may be TRBD1 (5 bases). The germline gives CDR1 DFQATT, CDR2 SNEGSKA (reference sequence). V gave up 3 bases and J gave up 4 bases, with 16 bases separating them. The CDR3 sequence is 15 residues long. The DNA of the CDR3 is TGCAGTGCTAGTAGACAGCTCATAGGAAATCAGCCCCAGCATTTT. It yields the protein CSASRQLIGNQPQHF.

The V gene is TRBV28, the J gene TRBJ1-5; 9 positions match TRBD1. This CDR3 has 18 amino acids. In germline, CDR1 is MDHEN, CDR2 SYDVKM. J gave up 3 bases and V 6 bases, and 15 bases lay outside the gene matches. The CDR3 region is CASSSGTGLILSNQPQHF. CDR3 coding DNA: TGTGCCAGCAGCTCCGGGACAGGGTTAATATTGTCCAATCAGCCCCAGCATTTT.

This clone was seen more than once but under ten times. The J gene is TRBJ2-3, the V gene TRBV7-3, with 7 bases matching TRBD2. V lost 5 bases to trimming and J lost 1 base; unmatched junction nucleotides: 6. In germline, CDR1 is SGHTA, CDR2 FQGTGA. The CDR3 length is 15 residues. CDR3 nucleotides: TGTGCCAGCAGCGTCTGGGCGGGGGGCACAGATACGCAGTATTTT. Its translation: CASSVWAGGTDTQYF.

This chain joins TRBV5-1 and TRBJ2-1; 11 bases agree with TRBD2. The germline gives CDR1 SGHRS, CDR2 YFSETQ. There are 15 residues in the CDR3. V trimming: 0 bases; J trimming: 8 bases; junction bases outside the gene matches: 4. CDR3 sequence: CASSLVLAGVHEQFF. CDR3 DNA sequence: TGCGCCAGCAGCTTGGTACTAGCGGGGGTACATGAGCAGTTCTTC.

The chain's CDR3 is CASSLIRSSSYEQYF. Written as DNA, the CDR3 is TGTGCCAGCAGCTTAATACGCTCGAGCTCCTACGAGCAGTACTTC. J is TRBJ2-7 and V is TRBV13; D remains ambiguous. Deletions cut 2 bases from V and 0 bases from J, with 11 bases between. Germline loops: CDR1 PRHDT, CDR2 FYEKMQ (reference sequence). The CDR3 has 15 residues.

The rearrangement joins TRBV27 to TRBJ2-7; 7 positions agree with TRBD2. Germline V lookup: CDR1 MNHEY, CDR2 SMNVEV (reference sequence). Trimming removed 6 bases from V and 0 bases from J; junction bases left unmatched: 5. This CDR3 contains 14 residues. The chain's CDR3 is CASRRAGRSYEQYF. The CDR3 DNA reads TGTGCCAGCAGACGAGCGGGACGCTCCTACGAGCAGTACTTC.

The chain combines TRBV4-1 with TRBJ2-1; 9 bases line up with TRBD2. Germline CDR1 is MGHRA and CDR2 is YSYEKL. The junction had 7 bases not matched to a gene; V was cut back by 4 bases and J by 3 bases. This CDR3 has 16 amino acids. The CDR3 spells CASSPVGLAIYNEQFF. CDR3 nucleotides: TGCGCCAGCAGCCCCGTGGGACTAGCTATCTACAATGAGCAGTTCTTC.

This chain links TRBV18 with TRBJ2-5; TRBD2 is a possible D gene (6 bases). Between the trimmed V and J ends, which lost 4 bases and 5 bases, there was a span of 17 bases. Germline assignment: CDR1 KGHSH and CDR2 LQKENI. The CDR3 is 15 residues long. CDR3 bases: TGTGCCAGCTCACTCGCGGAGGGTTGGAGGGAGACCCAGTACTTC. It is translated as CASSLAEGWRETQYF.

This clone was found once. The chain joins TRBV5-1 to TRBJ2-1; no clear D gene. V gave up 2 bases and J gave up 5 bases, with 20 bases separating them. The CDR3 has 17 amino acids. CDR1 SGHRS and CDR2 YFSETQ come from the germline V gene. Here the CDR3 DNA reads TGCGCCAGCAGCTTTGAGAGGAGAAGCCGCCGGCACAATGAGCAGTTCTTC. Its translation is CASSFERRSRRHNEQFF.

The CDR3 spells CASSFGSNQPQHF. The CDR3 DNA reads TGTGCCAGCAGTTTTGGCAGCAATCAGCCCCAGCATTTT. The chain has TRBV28 and TRBJ1-5; D gene ambiguous. V was trimmed by 3 bases and J by 1 base, leaving 4 bases between them. CDR1 and CDR2 (germline): MDHEN, SYDVKM. The CDR3 consists of 13 residues.

This rearrangement joins TRBV20-1 to TRBJ2-1, with D unclear. This CDR3 has 11 residues. Trimming took off 6 bases at V and 10 bases at J, with 13 bases between the two ends. Per the germline V gene, CDR1 is DFQATT and CDR2 is SNEGSKA (reference sequence). The CDR3 sequence is CSAPRFLEQFF. DNA of the CDR3: TGCAGTGCCCCCCGTTTTCTGGAGCAGTTCTTC.

This clone has only a few counts. The DNA of the CDR3 is TGTGCCAGCAGTGAATTATCCTACCAAGAGACCCAGTACTTC. Its protein is CASSELSYQETQYF. V and J are TRBV2 and TRBJ2-5; no firm D call. CDR1 is SNHLY, CDR2 FYNNEI, per germline. The CDR3 is made up of 14 amino acids. Trimming stripped 2 bases from V and 0 bases from J, with 7 bases between.